This is a list of T cell receptor beta chains from one sample in a study of T cell repertoires in cytomegalovirus infection. TCRdb used MiXCR to reprocess the reads, holding one entry per CDR3 protein. The sample has 200,000 to 300,000 distinct CDR3 sequences, roughly an eighth seen once. The sequenced sample was PBMCs. The receptors here all came from a human donor in good health (CMV status not recorded). Some clones in this sample may be carry-over from other donors' samples. Both conserved end residues are trimmed from each CDR3. Fields, in order: V gene, CDR3 protein.

V gene: TRBV7-8; CDR3 protein: ASTWELDNSYEQY
V gene: TRBV7-8; CDR3 protein: ASSSIAGGLYNEQF
V gene: TRBV19; CDR3 protein: ASSQPGQGFGQF
V gene: TRBV28; CDR3 protein: ASIPRGRTSTDTQY
V gene: TRBV20-1; CDR3 protein: SANRQVRY
V gene: TRBV28; CDR3 protein: ASRTEFQETQY
V gene: TRBV20-1; CDR3 protein: SAREGGGANVLT
V gene: TRBV10-2; CDR3 protein: ASSNRQGPNTEAF
V gene: TRBV7-2; CDR3 protein: ASSLSGVDEQY
V gene: TRBV29-1; CDR3 protein: SVQSLPGRGYT
V gene: TRBV20-1; CDR3 protein: SAGGGTDSYNEQF
V gene: TRBV5-4; CDR3 protein: ASSRRTLDYNEQF
V gene: TRBV7-2; CDR3 protein: ASSFEIAQPQH
V gene: TRBV20-1; CDR3 protein: SAREGVRTGELF